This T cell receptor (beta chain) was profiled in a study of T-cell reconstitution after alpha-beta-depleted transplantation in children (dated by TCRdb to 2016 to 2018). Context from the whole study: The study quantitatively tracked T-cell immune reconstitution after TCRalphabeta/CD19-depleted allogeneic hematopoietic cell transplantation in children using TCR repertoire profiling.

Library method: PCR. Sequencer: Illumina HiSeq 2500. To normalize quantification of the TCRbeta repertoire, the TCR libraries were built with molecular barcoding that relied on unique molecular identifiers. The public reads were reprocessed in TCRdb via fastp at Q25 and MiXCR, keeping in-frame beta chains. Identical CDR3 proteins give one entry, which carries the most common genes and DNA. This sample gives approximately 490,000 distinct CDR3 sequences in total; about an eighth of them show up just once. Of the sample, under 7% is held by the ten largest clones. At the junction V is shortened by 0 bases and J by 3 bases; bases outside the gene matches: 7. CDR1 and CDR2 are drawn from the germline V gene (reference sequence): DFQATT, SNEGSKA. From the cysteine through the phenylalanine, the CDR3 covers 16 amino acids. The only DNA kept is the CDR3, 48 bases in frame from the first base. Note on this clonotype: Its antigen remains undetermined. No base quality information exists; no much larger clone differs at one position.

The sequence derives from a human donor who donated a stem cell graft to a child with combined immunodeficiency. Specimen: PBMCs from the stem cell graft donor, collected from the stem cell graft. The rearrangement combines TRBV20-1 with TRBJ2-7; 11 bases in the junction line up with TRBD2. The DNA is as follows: TGCAGTGCTAGAGACATCGGGACTAGCGGCTTCTACGAGCAGTACTTC. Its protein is CSARDIGTSGFYEQYF.